This T cell receptor (beta chain) derives from a study of cytomegalovirus exposure and HLA in healthy donors. About the research overall: Counted in an early data release were 75 million to 85 million unique TCRs from HLA-typed donors. Findings and limits, study-wide: TCR beta V- and J-gene trimming was later associated with a missense DCLRE1C variant. Later work associated roughly 17,000 TCR beta sequences with HLA alleles at 0.05 false discovery rate.

This clone was found once. Its cognate antigen is unknown. There are 14 residues in the CDR3. Germline V CDR1 and CDR2: LNHDA, SQIVND (reference sequence). Trimming took 6 bases from V and 10 from J; bases not matched to a gene: 7. Primers included in the PCR were 60 Vbeta and 13 Jbeta primers. Assay used: immunoSEQ multiplex PCR; TCRdb lists only in-frame clones, some missing. This table holds fewer than 80,000 clones, roughly 74% found once. Input material: PBMCs. This TCR came from a woman aged 60-70 years in good health and CMV-seropositive. The chain employs TRBV19 and TRBJ1-6, with 9 bases matching TRBD1. CDR3 protein: CASRRQGEGSPLHF. The CDR3 DNA is TGTGCCAGTAGGAGACAGGGGGAAGGCTCACCCCTCCACTTT. The variable domain in full, completed from reference TRBV19 and TRBJ1-6, reads DGGITQSPKYLFRKEGQNVTLSCEQNLNHDAMYWYRQDPGQGLRLIYYSQIVNDFQKGDIAEGYSVSREKKESFPLTVTSAQKNPTAFYLCASRRQGEGSPLHFGNGTRLTVT.